This T cell receptor beta chain was sequenced for a study of Graves' ophthalmopathy and Graves' hyperthyroidism. This clonotype was recorded at least ten times. The antigen remains undetermined. Trimming cost V 6 bases and J 4 bases; bases outside gene matches: 8. The CDR3 is made up of 14 amino acids. Germline V lookup: CDR1 MNHEY, CDR2 SMNVEV (reference sequence). Each diagnosis was determined on the basis of clinical symptoms, serum thyroxine, TRAb, thyroid ultrasound and orbital computed tomography. Regarding the study as a whole: A 13-signature model separated ophthalmopathy from stable hyperthyroidism, 85% to 90% sensitivity, just over 80% specificity.

Amplification targeted the TCR beta CDR3 regions, with RNA transcripts as the source material. The first-round RT-PCR employed HTBI primers together with the Qiagen OneStep RT-PCR kit. A multiplex PCR was then performed as the second round. TCRdb called the multiplex PCR reads again in MiXCR, with one record for every CDR3 protein. The table shows 300,000 to 350,000 distinct CDR3 sequences, with about 17% occurring only once. This clonotype originated in an adult man with Graves' ophthalmopathy. The genes are TRBV27 and TRBJ2-7; TRBD1 aligns across 8 bases. The sample taken for sequencing was peripheral blood. The CDR3 loop is CASSPRQGRYEQYF. CDR3 nucleotides: TGTGCCAGCAGCCCTAGACAGGGGCGATACGAGCAGTACTTC.